This TCR beta chain was profiled in a study of cytomegalovirus exposure and HLA in healthy donors. Findings and caveats of the study: Common viral pathogens seemed, in a later analysis, to connect with several of the most significant clusters. Most TCR sequences showed up rarely, but some public TCRs showed up in many donors.

The PCR used 60 Vbeta and 13 Jbeta primers. Data came from immunoSEQ multiplex PCR; TCRdb stores just in-frame clones and leaves some out. There are over 150,000 clones in the sample; roughly 82% occur only once, and about 10% lies in the top ten. This CDR3 contains 17 residues. Germline V CDR1 and CDR2: LNHDA, SQIVND (reference sequence). Trimming at V came to 5 bases and at J to 1 base, leaving 10 bases not matched to a gene. This clone was observed once. Its antigen is not known. The sequence derives from a man aged 50 to 60 in good health and CMV-seropositive. The rearrangement joins TRBV19 to TRBJ2-2; 7 nucleotides align to TRBD2. Sequencing input: PBMCs. The chain's CDR3 is CASSPWGGALNTGELFF. The CDR3 bases are TGTGCCAGTAGTCCCTGGGGAGGGGCACTGAACACCGGGGAGCTGTTTTTT.